What follows describes a single T cell receptor beta chain. Its antigen target is currently unknown. Within one base of it there is no much larger clone, and no base qualities were kept. Using the deep immunoSEQ assay, multiplex PCR amplified TCR CDR3 regions from genomic DNA. For each cell subset, the extracted genomic DNA was distributed evenly across all wells of several immunoSEQ 96-well plates, and each plate served as one replicate. For sorted subsets, about 210 ng of genomic DNA, equivalent to some 30,000 T cell genomes, went into each replicate PCR. Purified libraries were measured with a Qubit 3.0 fluorometer, size-checked on a Bioanalyzer 2100, and measured again with the KAPA Library Quantification kit. A separate single-read 150-cycle Illumina NextSeq 550 flow cell was used to sequence each immunoSEQ 96-well plate. Per the original workflow: Because only junctional sequences without quality scores were contained in the immunoSEQ output, filtering matching that applied to full-length reads could not be performed. To assign V/J genes and CDR3, sequences were annotated against IMGT germline references using PyIR, a Python wrapper for IgBLAST v1.9. Reads were removed for weak V/J assignments (E-value above 1e-6), missing CDR3, stop codons, out-of-frame junctions, or ambiguous translated residues. V3J clonotypes were defined as sequences sharing an identical inferred V gene, J gene, and CDR3 amino acid sequence. Percentage overlap between repertoires was computed as shared unique clonotypes divided by the size of the smaller repertoire. Three approaches were used to assess repertoire richness: RTK rarefaction, the Chao1 estimator, and Recon v2.1 estimates of unobserved clonotypes. For all TCRbeta clonotypes obtained by the gDNA method from four donors, generation probabilities were computed with OLGA. TCRdb provides this immuneACCESS table in a form limited to in-frame rearrangements. Some clones are lacking; in checked studies, under half of them reflect an unresolved V gene, and why the rest are absent is not known. V and J calls plus clone size are reproduced from that table; the DNA served to infer D and trimming. For this sample the table gives some 240,000 clones, of which 65% to 70% were detected only once. The ten largest clones add up to around 10% of the sample.

Donors were healthy HIV-negative adults with no recently reported acute infections or vaccinations. Every donor was a Caucasian adult residing in Nashville, Tennessee, USA. CD4+ T cells were enriched by magnetic negative selection, after which naive cells were positively selected on CD45RA and the negative fraction was taken as the memory subset. Blood was obtained by leukapheresis, after which PBMCs were separated by Ficoll-Histopaque density gradient centrifugation and cryopreserved in liquid nitrogen vapor phase. Analytical flow cytometry was used to check the purity and quantity of each magnetically sorted T cell population. From each sorted fraction, genomic DNA was isolated and quantified by UV absorbance on a Nanodrop 2000c. V trim: 0 bases; J trim: 3 bases; unmatched bases: 7. CDR1 GTSNPN and CDR2 SVGIG were looked up in the germline V gene (reference sequence). From its cysteine to its phenylalanine, the CDR3 spans 16 amino acids. Kept here is only the CDR3 DNA, which spans 48 bases and is read in frame from base 1.

The source of the sample is a study of shared clonotypes between healthy human individuals (dated by TCRdb to between 2020 and 2021). With regard to the full study: The cohort included three men and a couple of women between 18 and 49 years of age. To increase sequencing depth and limit assay-specific biases, different laboratories used diverse techniques to prepare libraries and sequence TCR repertoires. For each donor, CD4 naive and CD4 memory were each run on three plates, CD8 naive on two plates, and CD8 memory on one plate. Blood TCR repertoires of 5 or 6 healthy adults were deeply sequenced to estimate repertoire size and the extent of clonotype sharing between individuals. Leukapheresis yielded between about 0.8 and 8.9 billion PBMCs per donor.

Overall study outcomes, separate from this receptor: Sharing across a few donors was observed for approximately 5% of naive CD4, over 3% of naive CD8, about 2.5% of memory CD4, and over 0.3% of memory CD8 clonotypes. Larger estimated clonotype richness was generally found for naive subsets than for memory subsets. Even with the large sequencing depth, rarefaction of the sorted-subset datasets indicated that sequencing was incomplete. Clonotypes shared by all four sorted-subset donors showed higher generation probabilities than non-shared clonotypes. Pairwise subsampling indicated that sequencing depth was expected to affect the degree of clonotype sharing among donors. Sampling was restricted to blood, and TCR repertoires in tissues likely differ from the TCR repertoires found in blood. The genetic and exposure-history diversity represented was limited by the small number of donors.

The specimen sequenced was memory CD4+ T cells sorted from blood. The label giving this sample's cell subset or site can be read as: CD45RA-negative fraction. The rearrangement combines TRBV30 with TRBJ2-1, with TRBD2 matching 8 junction bases. The TCR was taken from a man aged 25-45 years in good health. The base sequence is TGTGCCTGGAGTGTCGGCGGGAGGTGGGGCTACAATGAGCAGTTCTTC. Translated, it reads CAWSVGGRWGYNEQFF.